This is a list of T cell receptor beta chains from one sample in a study of blood T cell repertoires in COVID-19. Profiling relied on immunoSEQ multiplex PCR, and the TCRdb table lists in-frame clones only, not all of them. The table shows 400,000 or so clones, with 90% occurring only once. Sequenced: PBMCs or T cells enriched from blood (not recorded which). The receptor source for this set is a man younger than 35 who had recovered from COVID-19. The CDR3 runs from the conserved cysteine through the conserved F or W. A D gene is named only where the DNA matches it firmly. Some rows have no size entry. The others give once, few or many, or a class for an expanded clone.

d_gene: NA; v_gene: TRBV28; j_gene: TRBJ1-5; len: 13; abundance: NA; CDR3nt: TGTGCCAGCACAGGTGGTTTGGGTCAGCCCCAGCATTTT; CDR3aa: CASTGGLGQPQHF
d_gene: TRBD1; v_gene: TRBV2; j_gene: TRBJ1-2; len: 15; abundance: NA; CDR3nt: TGTGCCAGCAGTTATATTAGACAGGGGGCGGATGGCTACACCTTC; CDR3aa: CASSYIRQGADGYTF
d_gene: NA; v_gene: TRBV2; j_gene: TRBJ1-2; len: 16; abundance: NA; CDR3nt: TGTGCCAGCAGTGAAATCAGATTTCGATCCTTCATTCCTTCCACCTTC; CDR3aa: CASSEIRFRSFIPSTF
d_gene: TRBD1; v_gene: TRBV12-3/TRBV12-4; j_gene: TRBJ1-2; len: 11; abundance: NA; CDR3nt: TGTGCCAGCAGTTTGACAGGGAAGTACACCTTC; CDR3aa: CASSLTGKYTF
d_gene: NA; v_gene: TRBV27; j_gene: TRBJ1-6; len: 13; abundance: NA; CDR3nt: TGTGCCAGCAGTGTAGTATGGAATTCACCCCTCCACTTT; CDR3aa: CASSVVWNSPLHF
d_gene: TRBD1; v_gene: TRBV18; j_gene: TRBJ1-1; len: 14; abundance: NA; CDR3nt: TGTGCCAGCTCACCGGGACAGAAGAACACTGAAGCTTTCTTT; CDR3aa: CASSPGQKNTEAFF
d_gene: NA; v_gene: TRBV27; j_gene: TRBJ1-5; len: 19; abundance: NA; CDR3nt: TGTGCCAGCAGTTTGTCTCTATTTGGGGGCGGCGATAGCAATCAGCCCCAGCATTTT; CDR3aa: CASSLSLFGGGDSNQPQHF
d_gene: NA; v_gene: TRBV16; j_gene: TRBJ2-2; len: 13; abundance: NA; CDR3nt: TGTGCCAGCAGCCTTTCAGTCACCGGGGAGCTGTTTTTT; CDR3aa: CASSLSVTGELFF
d_gene: TRBD2; v_gene: TRBV10-2; j_gene: TRBJ2-7; len: 13; abundance: NA; CDR3nt: TGCGCCAGCAGTCGACTAGCGGCATACGAGCAGTACTTC; CDR3aa: CASSRLAAYEQYF
d_gene: TRBD1; v_gene: TRBV7-9; j_gene: TRBJ2-1; len: 17; abundance: NA; CDR3nt: TGTGCCAGCAGCCGATCCCCGGGACAGGGGGCCTACAATGAGCAGTTCTTC; CDR3aa: CASSRSPGQGAYNEQFF
d_gene: NA; v_gene: TRBV18; j_gene: TRBJ1-1; len: 15; abundance: NA; CDR3nt: TGTGCCAGCTCACCATCGGTCGTCTTGAACACTGAAGCTTTCTTT; CDR3aa: CASSPSVVLNTEAFF
d_gene: NA; v_gene: TRBV6-2/TRBV6-3; j_gene: TRBJ1-4; len: 17; abundance: once; CDR3nt: TGTGCCAGCAGTTACCCCACAGCTCATGCAACTAATGAAAAACTGTTTTTT; CDR3aa: CASSYPTAHATNEKLFF
d_gene: NA; v_gene: TRBV3-1/TRBV3-2; j_gene: TRBJ1-1; len: 16; abundance: NA; CDR3nt: TGTGCCAGCAGCGAAGCCGGAGGCGTTTCGAACACTGAAGCTTTCTTT; CDR3aa: CASSEAGGVSNTEAFF
d_gene: NA; v_gene: TRBV2; j_gene: TRBJ2-1; len: 13; abundance: NA; CDR3nt: TGTGCCAGCACGAGCGGATCTTACAATGAGCAGTTCTTC; CDR3aa: CASTSGSYNEQFF
d_gene: TRBD2; v_gene: TRBV19; j_gene: TRBJ2-6; len: 18; abundance: NA; CDR3nt: TGTGCCAGTAGTAAACTAGCGGGAGGGCCGGCTGGGGCCAACGTCCTGACTTTC; CDR3aa: CASSKLAGGPAGANVLTF
d_gene: TRBD1; v_gene: TRBV6-5; j_gene: TRBJ2-7; len: 15; abundance: NA; CDR3nt: TGTGCCAGCAGATTGCAGGGGGCAAGATCCTACGAGCAGTACTTC; CDR3aa: CASRLQGARSYEQYF
d_gene: TRBD1; v_gene: TRBV5-1; j_gene: TRBJ1-2; len: 15; abundance: NA; CDR3nt: TGCGCCAGCAGCTTGGGGGACAGGGTAGATCGCGGCTACACCTTC; CDR3aa: CASSLGDRVDRGYTF
d_gene: NA; v_gene: TRBV4-1; j_gene: TRBJ2-1; len: 16; abundance: NA; CDR3nt: TGCGCCAGCAGCCAAGATCCGGCAGGGTTGGGCTATGAGCAGTTCTTC; CDR3aa: CASSQDPAGLGYEQFF
d_gene: NA; v_gene: TRBV2; j_gene: TRBJ1-4; len: 14; abundance: NA; CDR3nt: TGTGCCAGCAGCGTAACAGGGTTCAATGAAAAACTGTTTTTT; CDR3aa: CASSVTGFNEKLFF
d_gene: NA; v_gene: TRBV6-2/TRBV6-3; j_gene: TRBJ2-2; len: 15; abundance: once; CDR3nt: TGTGCCAGCAGTACTCGGGTCTTTCGTGCCGGGGAGCTGTTTTTT; CDR3aa: CASSTRVFRAGELFF
d_gene: TRBD1; v_gene: TRBV19; j_gene: TRBJ1-1; len: 14; abundance: NA; CDR3nt: TGTGCCAGTAGTATTCCTGGGGACAGGGGCGAGGCTTTCTTT; CDR3aa: CASSIPGDRGEAFF
d_gene: NA; v_gene: TRBV20-1; j_gene: TRBJ2-3; len: 14; abundance: NA; CDR3nt: TGCAGTGCTAGTGGTTCTACTAGCACAGATACGCAGTATTTT; CDR3aa: CSASGSTSTDTQYF
d_gene: NA; v_gene: TRBV9; j_gene: TRBJ1-6; len: 15; abundance: NA; CDR3nt: TGTGCCAGCAGCGTAGGCCCAGGGGAGGGTTCACCCCTCCACTTT; CDR3aa: CASSVGPGEGSPLHF
d_gene: TRBD2; v_gene: TRBV5-1; j_gene: TRBJ2-1; len: 16; abundance: NA; CDR3nt: TGCGCCAGCAGCTTCGGGGAGGGGACTAGTTATGATGAGCAGTTCTTC; CDR3aa: CASSFGEGTSYDEQFF
d_gene: NA; v_gene: TRBV10-3; j_gene: TRBJ1-1; len: 13; abundance: NA; CDR3nt: TGTGCCATAAGAGCGCTTAGTAACACTGAAGCTTTCTTT; CDR3aa: CAIRALSNTEAFF
d_gene: NA; v_gene: TRBV29-1; j_gene: TRBJ2-5; len: 12; abundance: NA; CDR3nt: TGCAGCGTTGGCACGGGACAAGAGACCCAGTACTTC; CDR3aa: CSVGTGQETQYF
d_gene: TRBD1; v_gene: TRBV28; j_gene: TRBJ1-2; len: 14; abundance: NA; CDR3nt: TGTGCCAGCAGTCAACGGACAGGGGGATATGGCTACACCTTC; CDR3aa: CASSQRTGGYGYTF
d_gene: NA; v_gene: TRBV27; j_gene: TRBJ1-5; len: 14; abundance: NA; CDR3nt: TGTGCCAGCAGGCCGGACAGAATAGGTCAGCCCCAGCATTTT; CDR3aa: CASRPDRIGQPQHF
d_gene: TRBD1; v_gene: TRBV12-5; j_gene: TRBJ1-5; len: 15; abundance: NA; CDR3nt: TGTGCTAGTGGTTTGGCCGGGACAGGCAATCAGCCCCAGCATTTT; CDR3aa: CASGLAGTGNQPQHF
d_gene: TRBD2; v_gene: TRBV7-9; j_gene: TRBJ2-1; len: 13; abundance: NA; CDR3nt: TGTGCCAGCAGCTGGGGACTAGCGTCCGAGCAGTTCTTC; CDR3aa: CASSWGLASEQFF
d_gene: NA; v_gene: TRBV5-6; j_gene: TRBJ1-6; len: 17; abundance: NA; CDR3nt: TGTGCCAGCAGCCTGGGCGGGAGCGGGAAATACAATTCACCCCTCCACTTT; CDR3aa: CASSLGGSGKYNSPLHF
d_gene: NA; v_gene: TRBV4-1; j_gene: TRBJ1-5; len: 15; abundance: NA; CDR3nt: TGCGCCAGCAGCCACCCGGACAGAGATAATCAGCCCCAGCATTTT; CDR3aa: CASSHPDRDNQPQHF
d_gene: TRBD2; v_gene: TRBV6-5; j_gene: TRBJ2-1; len: 15; abundance: once; CDR3nt: TGTGCCAGCGCCCACACCGGGACTAGCATTTATGAGCAGTTCTTC; CDR3aa: CASAHTGTSIYEQFF
d_gene: TRBD2; v_gene: TRBV11-2; j_gene: TRBJ2-3; len: 17; abundance: NA; CDR3nt: TGTGCCAGCAGCTGGAAAACCGGCGGGGGGACGACAGATACGCAGTATTTT; CDR3aa: CASSWKTGGGTTDTQYF
d_gene: TRBD1; v_gene: TRBV28; j_gene: TRBJ1-5; len: 15; abundance: NA; CDR3nt: TGTGCCAGCAGTTTCTCCGGGACAGGGACTCAGCCCCAGCATTTT; CDR3aa: CASSFSGTGTQPQHF
d_gene: NA; v_gene: TRBV25-1; j_gene: TRBJ1-4; len: 15; abundance: NA; CDR3nt: TGTGCCAGCAGTGAAGACGGGACATTACTTACTAAACTGTTTTTT; CDR3aa: CASSEDGTLLTKLFF
d_gene: NA; v_gene: TRBV7-9; j_gene: TRBJ2-7; len: 13; abundance: NA; CDR3nt: TGTGCCAGCAGCTTACCCGCGGGGAACGAGCAGTACTTC; CDR3aa: CASSLPAGNEQYF
d_gene: TRBD1; v_gene: TRBV5-4; j_gene: TRBJ1-1; len: 15; abundance: NA; CDR3nt: TGTGCCAGCAGCACCCGGGCAGGGGGCGGCACTGAAGCTTTCTTT; CDR3aa: CASSTRAGGGTEAFF
d_gene: TRBD2; v_gene: TRBV7-8; j_gene: TRBJ2-5; len: 14; abundance: NA; CDR3nt: TGTGCCAGCAGCTTGGGTAGCGGGATGGAGACCCAGTACTTC; CDR3aa: CASSLGSGMETQYF
d_gene: TRBD1; v_gene: TRBV11-2; j_gene: TRBJ2-1; len: 18; abundance: NA; CDR3nt: TGTGCCAGCAGCCTTAGTGGTGAGACAGGGCCCCTCTACAATGAGCAGTTCTTC; CDR3aa: CASSLSGETGPLYNEQFF
d_gene: NA; v_gene: TRBV27; j_gene: TRBJ1-2; len: 13; abundance: NA; CDR3nt: TGTGCCAGCAGTCCACTACAGGACCATGGCTACACCTTC; CDR3aa: CASSPLQDHGYTF
d_gene: TRBD2; v_gene: TRBV4-1; j_gene: TRBJ2-1; len: 16; abundance: NA; CDR3nt: TGCGCCAGCAGCCAAGAACCGGGACTATCCTACAATGAGCAGTTCTTC; CDR3aa: CASSQEPGLSYNEQFF
d_gene: NA; v_gene: TRBV6-1; j_gene: TRBJ1-1; len: 17; abundance: NA; CDR3nt: TGTGCCAGCAGTGAATCATGGGGGAGGGTCATGAACACTGAAGCTTTCTTT; CDR3aa: CASSESWGRVMNTEAFF
d_gene: TRBD1; v_gene: TRBV30; j_gene: TRBJ2-7; len: 13; abundance: few; CDR3nt: TGTGCCTGCATCAGGGACAGCTCCTACGAGCAGTACTTC; CDR3aa: CACIRDSSYEQYF
d_gene: NA; v_gene: TRBV7-9; j_gene: TRBJ1-1; len: 14; abundance: NA; CDR3nt: TGTGCCAGCAGCTTAGTAGGACAGTTCACTGAAGCTTTCTTT; CDR3aa: CASSLVGQFTEAFF
d_gene: TRBD1; v_gene: TRBV28; j_gene: TRBJ1-6; len: 16; abundance: NA; CDR3nt: TGTGCCAGCAGTGATAGTACAGGGGTATTGAATTCACCCCTCCACTTT; CDR3aa: CASSDSTGVLNSPLHF
d_gene: NA; v_gene: TRBV6-5; j_gene: TRBJ1-1; len: 14; abundance: NA; CDR3nt: TGTGCCAGCAGTTACGGCTTCGTGGACACTGAAGCTTTCTTT; CDR3aa: CASSYGFVDTEAFF
d_gene: NA; v_gene: TRBV7-7; j_gene: TRBJ2-2; len: 17; abundance: NA; CDR3nt: TGTGCCAGCAGCTTCGCGACAGGAACCACGAACACCGGGGAGCTGTTTTTT; CDR3aa: CASSFATGTTNTGELFF
d_gene: TRBD1; v_gene: TRBV7-9; j_gene: TRBJ1-5; len: 14; abundance: NA; CDR3nt: TGTGCCAGCAGCTCCGACAGGGTTCGTCAGCCCCAGCATTTT; CDR3aa: CASSSDRVRQPQHF
d_gene: NA; v_gene: TRBV28; j_gene: TRBJ1-2; len: 16; abundance: NA; CDR3nt: TGTGCCAGCAGTTTATTATTCTCTAGGTTTGACTATGGCTACACCTTC; CDR3aa: CASSLLFSRFDYGYTF
d_gene: NA; v_gene: TRBV3-1/TRBV3-2; j_gene: TRBJ1-5; len: 15; abundance: NA; CDR3nt: TGTGCCAGCAGCCAAGCAACGGGTAGGGGTCAGCCCCAGCATTTT; CDR3aa: CASSQATGRGQPQHF